This T cell receptor (beta chain) was observed in a study of a mutant IDH1 vaccine in newly diagnosed glioma. Study information: Earlier treatment was radiotherapy, temozolomide, or both, with most getting both. Week 35 brought visit V12, which was followed by visit V13 at week 47. Study conclusions and caveats: Top-clonotype changes in peripheral T cells seemed unrelated to pseudoprogression. Patients mounted vaccine-induced immune responses in about 92% of cases.

Time point defined: week 47, end of study. A single vaccine dose contained 300 ug of mutant IDH1 20-mer peptide, and topical imiquimod was used with it. The sample holds a few counts of this clone. Antigen specificity is unknown. The data were produced by immunoSEQ multiplex PCR, yet TCRdb's version contains in-frame clones alone and is incomplete. The repertoire holds over 30,000 clones, around 87% seen once, with approximately 12% in the top ten. The CDR3 sequence is 14 residues long. Looked up from germline, CDR1 is SQVTM and CDR2 is ANQGSEA. Losses at the gene ends were 7 bases for V and 1 base for J; bases not matched to a gene: 7.

The specimen comprised PBMCs, sampled from a glioma patient whose treatment included an IDH1 peptide vaccine. This TCR came from a woman aged 25 to 39 with glioma. J is TRBJ1-5 and V is TRBV29-1, with TRBD1 matching 7 bases. CDR3 sequence (DNA): TGCAGCGCCTCGGAGGGGGCCAGCAATCAGCCCCAGCATTTT. Translated, it gives CSASEGASNQPQHF. The variable domain in full, completed from reference TRBV29-1 and TRBJ1-5, reads SAVISQKPSRDICQRGTSLTIQCQVDSQVTMMFWYRQQPGQSLTLIATANQGSEATYESGFVIDKFPISRPNLTFSTLTVSNMSPEDSSIYLCSASEGASNQPQHFGDGTRLSIL.